Sequencing of this TCR beta chain was carried out in a study of blood T cell repertoires in COVID-19 (dated by TCRdb to the early 2020s). Regarding the research as a whole: Samples from collaborators originated in the United States, Italy and Spain and spanned both the acute and convalescent phases of COVID-19. The material from the prospective study consisted of cDNA or gDNA derived from T cells, B-cell-depleted T cells, or PBMCs. The dataset comprised deeply sampled blood TCRbeta repertoires from subjects exposed to, actively infected with, or recovered from COVID-19. The repertoires were made available in a free public database intended to serve as a resource for research on the immune response to SARS-CoV-2. The samples were drawn from the first 160 participants of the ongoing ImmuneRACE study and from 1,254 subjects provided by 6 global collaborators. Sample metadata almost always included a de-identified subject ID, COVID-19 status, age in years and sex. Where available, HLA class I and class II types were taken from metadata supplied by the sample provider and were not determined by assay-based typing. Study-level results and caveats: Clinical and demographic metadata were provided uncurated, with the amount varying by source and participant.

On this clone: The antigen it recognizes is unknown. Base qualities were left out, and no much larger clone turns up one base away.

The collaborating institutions used their own protocols to collect whole blood in K2EDTA tubes. For TCRbeta analysis, collaborator samples were shipped as frozen whole blood, as isolated PBMCs, or as DNA extracted from either sample type. The immunoSEQ Assay, a bias-controlled multiplex PCR, was used to amplify TCRbeta CDR3 regions from genomic DNA. On the authors' methods: Within the assay, amplification of reference gene primers was used to estimate how many nucleated cells each sample contained. Sequence reads were collapsed and filtered to measure the absolute abundance of every unique TCRbeta CDR3 rearrangement. Productive Simpson clonality was computed per sample as the square root of Simpson's diversity index over productive rearrangements. The clones in this table, taken by TCRdb from immuneACCESS, are in-frame only. Not every clone is retained; where verified, under half of the shortfall comes from an unresolved V gene, and the cause of the rest is unknown. The V and J calls and clone size come from that table; D and trimming were worked out from the DNA. The sample data list about 160,000 clones, and approximately 80% of these were observed just once. The ten largest clones add up to under 2.5% of the sample.

V lost 7 bases and J lost 4 bases, and the count of bases not matched to a germline gene is 6. Based on the germline V gene, the CDR1 and CDR2 sequences are MDHEN and SYDVKM. The CDR3 sequence holds 13 residues, the cysteine and phenylalanine included. Solely the CDR3 DNA is kept, with 39 bases framed from the first base. This clonotype was obtained from a man aged 70-80 years with acute or convalescent COVID-19. The sequenced sample was peripheral blood. The V and J segments used are TRBV28 and TRBJ2-7, and 8 junctional nucleotides match TRBD2. The encoded CDR3 is CASTGGRLYEQYF. The sequenced DNA is TGTGCCAGCACGGGCGGGAGGTTATACGAGCAGTACTTC.